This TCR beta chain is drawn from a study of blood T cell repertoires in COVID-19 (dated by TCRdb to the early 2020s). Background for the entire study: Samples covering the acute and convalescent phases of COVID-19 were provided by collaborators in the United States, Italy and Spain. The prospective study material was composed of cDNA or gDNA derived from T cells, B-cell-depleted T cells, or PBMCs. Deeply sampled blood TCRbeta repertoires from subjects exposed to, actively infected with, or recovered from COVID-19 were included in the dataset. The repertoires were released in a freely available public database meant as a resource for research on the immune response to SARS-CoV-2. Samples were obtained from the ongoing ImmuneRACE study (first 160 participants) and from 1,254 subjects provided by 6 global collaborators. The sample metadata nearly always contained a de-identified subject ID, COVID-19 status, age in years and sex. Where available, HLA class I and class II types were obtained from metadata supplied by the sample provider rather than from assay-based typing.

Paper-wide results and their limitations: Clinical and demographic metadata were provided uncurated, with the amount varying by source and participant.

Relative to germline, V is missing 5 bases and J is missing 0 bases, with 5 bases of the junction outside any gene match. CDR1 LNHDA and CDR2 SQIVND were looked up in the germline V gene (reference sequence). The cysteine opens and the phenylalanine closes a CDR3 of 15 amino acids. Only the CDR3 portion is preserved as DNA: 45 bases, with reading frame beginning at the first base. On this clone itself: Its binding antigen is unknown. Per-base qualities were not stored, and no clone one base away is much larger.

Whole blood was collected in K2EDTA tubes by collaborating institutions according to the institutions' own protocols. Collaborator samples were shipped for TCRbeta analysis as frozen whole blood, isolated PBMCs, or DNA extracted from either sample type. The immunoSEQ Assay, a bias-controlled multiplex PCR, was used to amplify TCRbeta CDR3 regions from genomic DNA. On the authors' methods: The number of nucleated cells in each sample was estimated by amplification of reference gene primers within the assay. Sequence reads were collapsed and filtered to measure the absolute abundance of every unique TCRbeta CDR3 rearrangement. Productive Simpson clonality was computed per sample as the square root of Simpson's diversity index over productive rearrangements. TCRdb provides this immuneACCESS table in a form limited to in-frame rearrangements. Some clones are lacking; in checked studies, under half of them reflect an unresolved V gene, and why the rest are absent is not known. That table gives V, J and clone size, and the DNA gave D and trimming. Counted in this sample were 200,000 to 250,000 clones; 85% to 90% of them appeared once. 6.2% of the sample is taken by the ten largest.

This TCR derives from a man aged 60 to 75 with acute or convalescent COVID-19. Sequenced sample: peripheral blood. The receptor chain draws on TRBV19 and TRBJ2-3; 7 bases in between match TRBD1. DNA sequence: TGTGCCAGTAGTCGGGACAGACCTAGCACAGATACGCAGTATTTT. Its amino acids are CASSRDRPSTDTQYF.